The 25 T cell receptor beta chains below were found in one sample sequenced in a study of blood T cell repertoires in COVID-19. Profiling relied on immunoSEQ multiplex PCR, and the TCRdb table lists in-frame clones only, not all of them. The sample has about 240,000 clones; approximately 90% are singletons. The sample comprised PBMCs or T cells enriched from blood (not recorded which). All receptors come from a woman in her twenties or thirties who had recovered from COVID-19.

V gene TRBV28 combines with J gene TRBJ2-1; D possibly corresponds to TRBD1 (6 bases). Trimming shortened V by 7 bases and J by 4 bases, and 17 bases separated the two germline ends. Germline V gene lookup returns CDR1 MDHEN and CDR2 SYDVKM. The CDR3 runs 15 residues. The CDR3 sequence is CASTGNTGKYNEQFF. The CDR3, as DNA: TGTGCCAGCACGGGGAATACAGGGAAGTACAATGAGCAGTTCTTC. Filled out from reference TRBV28 and TRBJ2-1, the complete variable domain reads DVKVTQSSRYLVKRTGEKVFLECVQDMDHENMFWYRQDPGLGLRLIYFSYDVKMKEKGDIPEGYSVSREKKERFSLILESASTNQTSMYLCASTGNTGKYNEQFFGPGTRLTVL.

The genes are TRBV6-4 and TRBJ1-1; D not certain. V was shortened by 0 bases and J by 3 bases, with 11 bases between the two germline ends. CDR1 and CDR2 from the germline V gene are MRHNA and SNTAGT. The CDR3 has 15 residues. CDR3 DNA sequence: TGTGCCAGCAGTGACTCCGCATCGGAGGACACTGAAGCTTTCTTT. This encodes CASSDSASEDTEAFF.

The CDR3, as DNA: TGTGCCGCCCGCCCGGGGGACACCGGGGAGCTGTTTTTT. Amino acids: CAARPGDTGELFF. The chain carries TRBV10-3 and TRBJ2-2, with a weak D call TRBD2 (6 bases). This CDR3 has 13 residues. V shed 11 bases and J shed 3 bases, with 13 bases lying between them. CDR1 is ENHRY, CDR2 SYGVKD, per germline.

The chain is built from TRBV5-4 and TRBJ2-5; D is possibly TRBD2 (6 bases). This CDR3 has 18 residues. Deletions cut 4 bases from V and 2 bases from J, with 24 bases between. CDR1 SGHNT and CDR2 YYREEE come from the germline V gene (reference sequence). Written as DNA, the CDR3 is TGTGCCAGCAGCCCCAACATATTAGCGGTTACTAATCAAGAGACCCAGTACTTC. As protein: CASSPNILAVTNQETQYF. Variable domain in full (rest from reference TRBV5-4 and TRBJ2-5): ETGVTQSPTHLIKTRGQQVTLRCSSQSGHNTVSWYQQALGQGPQFIFQYYREEENGRGNFPPRFSGLQFPNYSSELNVNALELDDSALYLCASSPNILAVTNQETQYFGPGTRLLVL.

This chain links TRBV5-4 with TRBJ1-1; 9 bases align to TRBD1. The CDR3 runs 14 residues. V dropped 6 bases and J dropped 3; count of bases not matched to a gene: 6. From germline, CDR1 is SGHNT and CDR2 YYREEE (reference sequence). Here the CDR3 DNA reads TGTGCCAGCACTAGGGGACAGGGAGACACTGAAGCTTTCTTT. Its protein is CASTRGQGDTEAFF.

The table lists this clone with a count of one. The chain's CDR3 is CSGGADTQYF. The CDR3 DNA follows: TGCAGCGGTGGAGCAGATACGCAGTATTTT. V is TRBV29-1 and J is TRBJ2-3; no firm D call. CDR3 size: 10 residues. Germline CDR1 reads SQVTM; CDR2 reads ANQGSEA. The V end lost 7 bases, the J end lost 4 bases, and 6 bases lay between the germline ends.

The chain has TRBV30 and TRBJ1-1; a possible D gene is TRBD1 (5 bases). V gave up 1 base and J gave up 7 bases, with 10 bases separating them. The CDR3 totals 12 residues. Germline CDR1 reads GTSNPN; CDR2 reads SVGIG (reference sequence). The DNA for the CDR3 is TGTGCCTGGAGTGCACGACAGAATGAAGCTTTCTTT. It yields the protein CAWSARQNEAFF. Full variable domain (remainder filled in from reference TRBV30 and TRBJ1-1): SQTIHQWPATLVQPVGSPLSLECTVEGTSNPNLYWYRQAAGRGLQLLFYSVGIGQISSEVPQNLSASRPQDRQFILSSKKLLLSDSGFYLCAWSARQNEAFFGQGTRLTVV.

In DNA form, the CDR3 reads TGTGCCACCAGCAGAGATGAGACAGTAAGCAATCAGCCCCAGCATTTT. The encoded protein is CATSRDETVSNQPQHF. The chain combines TRBV15 with TRBJ1-5; tentative D call: TRBD1 (5 bases). CDR3 size: 16 residues. The V gene's germline CDR1 is LNHNV and CDR2 YYDKDF (reference sequence). V lost 0 bases and J lost 1, with 10 bases in between.

CDR3 amino acids: CASNLNRAATEAFF. The CDR3 bases are TGTGCCAGCAATCTTAACAGGGCGGCCACTGAAGCTTTCTTT. The chain employs TRBV27 and TRBJ1-1, with TRBD1 as a possible D gene (6 bases). The CDR3 consists of 14 residues. Trimming removed 7 bases from V and 4 bases from J, with 16 bases in between. The germline V gene encodes CDR1 MNHEY and CDR2 SMNVEV (reference sequence).

This clone is a singleton in its sample. The chain uses TRBV11-3 and TRBJ2-1; D might be TRBD2 (5 bases). The V gene's germline CDR1 is SGHNT and CDR2 YENEEA. V was trimmed by 6 bases and J by 2 bases, leaving 14 bases between them. The CDR3 covers 15 residues. The DNA of the CDR3 is TGTGCCAGCAGTCCCTCCCGGGGTCCCTACAATGAGCAGTTCTTC. This translates into CASSPSRGPYNEQFF.

The J gene is TRBJ1-6, the V gene TRBV9; D perhaps matches TRBD1 (6 bases). The CDR3 runs to 14 residues. Germline V gene data show CDR1 as SGDLS and CDR2 as YYNGEE. Deletions cut 3 bases from V and 8 bases from J, with 12 bases between. Here the CDR3 reads CASSGGGLDSPLHF. CDR3 nucleotide sequence: TGTGCCAGCAGCGGAGGGGGATTGGATTCACCCCTCCACTTT.

The V gene is TRBV2, the J gene TRBJ1-1; a possible D gene is TRBD1 (5 bases). Germline-derived CDR1 and CDR2 are SNHLY and FYNNEI. V dropped 3 bases and J dropped 0 bases, with 17 bases sitting between them. There are 17 residues in the CDR3. This CDR3 is CASSDPGERRMNTEAFF. CDR3 bases: TGTGCCAGCAGTGATCCGGGGGAGAGACGCATGAACACTGAAGCTTTCTTT. Drawing the rest from reference TRBV2 and TRBJ1-1, the complete variable domain is EPEVTQTPSHQVTQMGQEVILRCVPISNHLYFYWYRQILGQKVEFLVSFYNNEISEKSEIFDDQFSVERPDGSNFTLKIRSTKLEDSAMYFCASSDPGERRMNTEAFFGQGTRLTVV.

This clone was counted once. The chain recombines TRBV2 with TRBJ1-4, with D unclear. Germline-derived CDR1 and CDR2 are SNHLY and FYNNEI. The CDR3 loop spans 16 amino acids. The V gene lost 6 bases and the J gene lost 0 bases, with 14 bases spanning the gap. The CDR3 nucleotides read TGTGCCAGCAGCCCGACAACTTACACAACTAATGAAAAACTGTTTTTT. It translates to CASSPTTYTTNEKLFF.

The chain carries TRBV7-2 and TRBJ1-5, with 8 nucleotides matching TRBD1. After removal of 4 bases from V and 4 bases from J, the junction contained 6 bases not matched to a gene. CDR3 length: 15 residues. In germline, CDR1 is SGHTA, CDR2 FQGNSA. Written as DNA, the CDR3 is TGTGCCAGCAGCTCGGGACAGGTCAGGAATCAGCCCCAGCATTTT. This encodes CASSSGQVRNQPQHF.

This chain uses TRBV19 with TRBJ2-3, with D unresolved. Germline assignment: CDR1 LNHDA and CDR2 SQIVND (reference sequence). V lost 6 bases and J lost 3, with 10 bases in between. CDR3 size: 13 residues. In nucleotides, the CDR3 is TGTGCCAGTAGCCCCGGGTCTACAGATACGCAGTATTTT. Translation gives CASSPGSTDTQYF.

As concerns this clone: Other nucleotide sequences from this sample produce the same CDR3. This chain uses TRBV18 with TRBJ1-1, with D maybe TRBD1 (5 bases). The V end lost 4 bases, the J end lost 1 base, and 7 bases lay between the germline ends. The CDR3 length is 13 residues. Germline CDR1 reads KGHSH; CDR2 reads LQKENI. The CDR3 sequence: CASSQGQNTEAFF. CDR3 in DNA: TGTGCCAGCTCACAAGGACAGAACACTGAAGCTTTCTTT.

This clone was detected once. The chain employs TRBV5-1 and TRBJ2-7; 7 nucleotides agree with TRBD2. Germline V gives CDR1 SGHRS, CDR2 YFSETQ. The ends lost 4 bases at V and 2 bases at J; junction bases unmatched: 9. The CDR3 has 15 amino acids. The CDR3 sequence: CASSPSGGEAYEQYF. The CDR3 nucleotides are TGCGCCAGCAGCCCCTCGGGGGGAGAGGCCTACGAGCAGTACTTC.

The chain combines TRBV7-8 with TRBJ1-5; maybe TRBD1 (6 bases). The CDR3 sequence is 15 residues long. CDR1 is SGHVS and CDR2 is FQNEAQ in the germline V gene. V lost 3 bases and J lost 5, with 14 bases in between. CDR3 in amino acids: CASSFRGREYQPQHF. CDR3 in DNA: TGTGCCAGCAGCTTCCGGGGGCGGGAGTATCAGCCCCAGCATTTT. Full variable domain (outside the CDR3, taken from reference TRBV7-8 and TRBJ1-5): GAGVSQSPRYKVAKRGQDVALRCDPISGHVSLFWYQQALGQGPEFLTYFQNEAQLDKSGLPSDRFFAERPEGSVSTLKIQRTQQEDSAVYLCASSFRGREYQPQHFGDGTRLSIL.

DNA for the CDR3: TGCAGCGTAGGGGACACCCTTGATGGCTACACCTTC. Translating gives CSVGDTLDGYTF. The rearrangement joins TRBV29-1 to TRBJ1-2, with D maybe TRBD1 (6 bases). The CDR3 has 12 residues. V lost 6 bases to trimming and J lost 6 bases, with 14 bases between them. Germline V gene sequence: CDR1 SQVTM, CDR2 ANQGSEA.

The rearrangement joins TRBV19 to TRBJ1-1; D unresolved. Deletions cut 2 bases from V and 2 bases from J, with 6 bases between. The length of the CDR3 is 13 residues. Looked up from germline, CDR1 is LNHDA and CDR2 is SQIVND (reference sequence). This CDR3 reads CASSISLNTEAFF. As DNA, the CDR3 is TGTGCCAGTAGTATATCTCTAAACACTGAAGCTTTCTTT.

For the CDR3, the DNA is TGCGCCAGCACTAGGGTACCCCCGGGAAATGAGCAGTTCTTC. Amino acid sequence: CASTRVPPGNEQFF. The gene calls are TRBV4-1 and TRBJ2-1; the D gene is possibly TRBD2 (5 bases). The CDR3 covers 14 residues. In germline, CDR1 is MGHRA, CDR2 YSYEKL. The germline V and J ends were trimmed by 7 bases and 7 bases, with 17 bases remaining between them.

This chain uses TRBV28 with TRBJ1-2; a possible D gene is TRBD1 (5 bases). The V end lost 6 bases, the J end lost 1 base, and 24 bases lay between the germline ends. Germline CDR1 and CDR2: MDHEN and SYDVKM. The CDR3 has 18 residues. The CDR3 region is CASSTISQGPVVNYGYTF. The CDR3 DNA reads TGTGCCAGCAGCACCATATCGCAGGGCCCGGTAGTTAACTATGGCTACACCTTC.

The chain joins TRBV4-3 to TRBJ1-3; no definite D call. This CDR3 region has 16 residues. Germline CDR1 is LGHNA and CDR2 is YSLEER. Trimming removed 0 bases at V and 8 bases at J, with 17 bases between. CDR3 nucleotide sequence: TGCGCCAGCAGCCAAGAGATACAGTGGTCCGTGGACACCATATATTTT. Protein sequence: CASSQEIQWSVDTIYF.

This clone has more than one count but fewer than ten. The rearrangement links TRBV27 to TRBJ1-4; D unclear. The CDR3 has 12 residues. V was trimmed by 6 bases and J by 4 bases, leaving 6 bases between them. Germline loops: CDR1 MNHEY, CDR2 SMNVEV (reference sequence). The CDR3 DNA reads TGTGCCAGCAGGGCTCGTAATGAAAAACTGTTTTTT. Its translation is CASRARNEKLFF.

J is TRBJ1-2 and V is TRBV5-1; D is unresolved. V lost 0 bases and J lost 3, with 9 bases in between. The V gene's germline CDR1 is SGHRS and CDR2 YFSETQ. The CDR3 has 14 residues. CDR3 nucleotides: TGCGCCAGCAGCTTGGTTGGCAGTGACTATGGCTACACCTTC. Translating gives CASSLVGSDYGYTF.